This TCR beta chain comes out of a study of CD8 T cells in ankylosing spondylitis. V trimming: 2 bases; J trimming: 3 bases; junction bases outside the gene matches: 9. Germline loops: CDR1 GTSNPN, CDR2 SVGIG (reference sequence). The CDR3 spans 16 residues. As concerns this clonotype: Its antigen is not identified.

Findings and caveats of the study: Disease-linked clones were found to be CD8+ and relatively rare in peripheral blood. A motif in TCR beta, a set of roughly 8 highly homologous variants, appeared characteristic of ankylosing spondylitis blood. Researchers reportedly found disease-linked clones significantly enriched in matched ankylosing spondylitis synovial fluid. Existing reports had already noted some motif variants in reactive arthritis synovial fluid and blood.

5'-RACE, quantitative and with molecular barcodes, yielded the TCR beta libraries. Each CDR3 protein is one row after TCRdb ran MiXCR on the 5' RACE reads. The sample yields hundreds of thousands of distinct CDR3 sequences, 12% seen once. The sequence was obtained from a male donor with ankylosing spondylitis. The chain has TRBV30 and TRBJ2-1; 8 positions match TRBD2. Sequenced sample: blood, either unsorted or a sorted T cell fraction (not recorded which). The DNA for the CDR3 is TGTGCCTGGAGTCCACGAGCTAGCGGGTACTACAATGAGCAGTTCTTC. Its protein product is CAWSPRASGYYNEQFF. The full variable domain, completed using reference TRBV30 and TRBJ2-1, is SQTIHQWPATLVQPVGSPLSLECTVEGTSNPNLYWYRQAAGRGLQLLFYSVGIGQISSEVPQNLSASRPQDRQFILSSKKLLLSDSGFYLCAWSPRASGYYNEQFFGPGTRLTVL.